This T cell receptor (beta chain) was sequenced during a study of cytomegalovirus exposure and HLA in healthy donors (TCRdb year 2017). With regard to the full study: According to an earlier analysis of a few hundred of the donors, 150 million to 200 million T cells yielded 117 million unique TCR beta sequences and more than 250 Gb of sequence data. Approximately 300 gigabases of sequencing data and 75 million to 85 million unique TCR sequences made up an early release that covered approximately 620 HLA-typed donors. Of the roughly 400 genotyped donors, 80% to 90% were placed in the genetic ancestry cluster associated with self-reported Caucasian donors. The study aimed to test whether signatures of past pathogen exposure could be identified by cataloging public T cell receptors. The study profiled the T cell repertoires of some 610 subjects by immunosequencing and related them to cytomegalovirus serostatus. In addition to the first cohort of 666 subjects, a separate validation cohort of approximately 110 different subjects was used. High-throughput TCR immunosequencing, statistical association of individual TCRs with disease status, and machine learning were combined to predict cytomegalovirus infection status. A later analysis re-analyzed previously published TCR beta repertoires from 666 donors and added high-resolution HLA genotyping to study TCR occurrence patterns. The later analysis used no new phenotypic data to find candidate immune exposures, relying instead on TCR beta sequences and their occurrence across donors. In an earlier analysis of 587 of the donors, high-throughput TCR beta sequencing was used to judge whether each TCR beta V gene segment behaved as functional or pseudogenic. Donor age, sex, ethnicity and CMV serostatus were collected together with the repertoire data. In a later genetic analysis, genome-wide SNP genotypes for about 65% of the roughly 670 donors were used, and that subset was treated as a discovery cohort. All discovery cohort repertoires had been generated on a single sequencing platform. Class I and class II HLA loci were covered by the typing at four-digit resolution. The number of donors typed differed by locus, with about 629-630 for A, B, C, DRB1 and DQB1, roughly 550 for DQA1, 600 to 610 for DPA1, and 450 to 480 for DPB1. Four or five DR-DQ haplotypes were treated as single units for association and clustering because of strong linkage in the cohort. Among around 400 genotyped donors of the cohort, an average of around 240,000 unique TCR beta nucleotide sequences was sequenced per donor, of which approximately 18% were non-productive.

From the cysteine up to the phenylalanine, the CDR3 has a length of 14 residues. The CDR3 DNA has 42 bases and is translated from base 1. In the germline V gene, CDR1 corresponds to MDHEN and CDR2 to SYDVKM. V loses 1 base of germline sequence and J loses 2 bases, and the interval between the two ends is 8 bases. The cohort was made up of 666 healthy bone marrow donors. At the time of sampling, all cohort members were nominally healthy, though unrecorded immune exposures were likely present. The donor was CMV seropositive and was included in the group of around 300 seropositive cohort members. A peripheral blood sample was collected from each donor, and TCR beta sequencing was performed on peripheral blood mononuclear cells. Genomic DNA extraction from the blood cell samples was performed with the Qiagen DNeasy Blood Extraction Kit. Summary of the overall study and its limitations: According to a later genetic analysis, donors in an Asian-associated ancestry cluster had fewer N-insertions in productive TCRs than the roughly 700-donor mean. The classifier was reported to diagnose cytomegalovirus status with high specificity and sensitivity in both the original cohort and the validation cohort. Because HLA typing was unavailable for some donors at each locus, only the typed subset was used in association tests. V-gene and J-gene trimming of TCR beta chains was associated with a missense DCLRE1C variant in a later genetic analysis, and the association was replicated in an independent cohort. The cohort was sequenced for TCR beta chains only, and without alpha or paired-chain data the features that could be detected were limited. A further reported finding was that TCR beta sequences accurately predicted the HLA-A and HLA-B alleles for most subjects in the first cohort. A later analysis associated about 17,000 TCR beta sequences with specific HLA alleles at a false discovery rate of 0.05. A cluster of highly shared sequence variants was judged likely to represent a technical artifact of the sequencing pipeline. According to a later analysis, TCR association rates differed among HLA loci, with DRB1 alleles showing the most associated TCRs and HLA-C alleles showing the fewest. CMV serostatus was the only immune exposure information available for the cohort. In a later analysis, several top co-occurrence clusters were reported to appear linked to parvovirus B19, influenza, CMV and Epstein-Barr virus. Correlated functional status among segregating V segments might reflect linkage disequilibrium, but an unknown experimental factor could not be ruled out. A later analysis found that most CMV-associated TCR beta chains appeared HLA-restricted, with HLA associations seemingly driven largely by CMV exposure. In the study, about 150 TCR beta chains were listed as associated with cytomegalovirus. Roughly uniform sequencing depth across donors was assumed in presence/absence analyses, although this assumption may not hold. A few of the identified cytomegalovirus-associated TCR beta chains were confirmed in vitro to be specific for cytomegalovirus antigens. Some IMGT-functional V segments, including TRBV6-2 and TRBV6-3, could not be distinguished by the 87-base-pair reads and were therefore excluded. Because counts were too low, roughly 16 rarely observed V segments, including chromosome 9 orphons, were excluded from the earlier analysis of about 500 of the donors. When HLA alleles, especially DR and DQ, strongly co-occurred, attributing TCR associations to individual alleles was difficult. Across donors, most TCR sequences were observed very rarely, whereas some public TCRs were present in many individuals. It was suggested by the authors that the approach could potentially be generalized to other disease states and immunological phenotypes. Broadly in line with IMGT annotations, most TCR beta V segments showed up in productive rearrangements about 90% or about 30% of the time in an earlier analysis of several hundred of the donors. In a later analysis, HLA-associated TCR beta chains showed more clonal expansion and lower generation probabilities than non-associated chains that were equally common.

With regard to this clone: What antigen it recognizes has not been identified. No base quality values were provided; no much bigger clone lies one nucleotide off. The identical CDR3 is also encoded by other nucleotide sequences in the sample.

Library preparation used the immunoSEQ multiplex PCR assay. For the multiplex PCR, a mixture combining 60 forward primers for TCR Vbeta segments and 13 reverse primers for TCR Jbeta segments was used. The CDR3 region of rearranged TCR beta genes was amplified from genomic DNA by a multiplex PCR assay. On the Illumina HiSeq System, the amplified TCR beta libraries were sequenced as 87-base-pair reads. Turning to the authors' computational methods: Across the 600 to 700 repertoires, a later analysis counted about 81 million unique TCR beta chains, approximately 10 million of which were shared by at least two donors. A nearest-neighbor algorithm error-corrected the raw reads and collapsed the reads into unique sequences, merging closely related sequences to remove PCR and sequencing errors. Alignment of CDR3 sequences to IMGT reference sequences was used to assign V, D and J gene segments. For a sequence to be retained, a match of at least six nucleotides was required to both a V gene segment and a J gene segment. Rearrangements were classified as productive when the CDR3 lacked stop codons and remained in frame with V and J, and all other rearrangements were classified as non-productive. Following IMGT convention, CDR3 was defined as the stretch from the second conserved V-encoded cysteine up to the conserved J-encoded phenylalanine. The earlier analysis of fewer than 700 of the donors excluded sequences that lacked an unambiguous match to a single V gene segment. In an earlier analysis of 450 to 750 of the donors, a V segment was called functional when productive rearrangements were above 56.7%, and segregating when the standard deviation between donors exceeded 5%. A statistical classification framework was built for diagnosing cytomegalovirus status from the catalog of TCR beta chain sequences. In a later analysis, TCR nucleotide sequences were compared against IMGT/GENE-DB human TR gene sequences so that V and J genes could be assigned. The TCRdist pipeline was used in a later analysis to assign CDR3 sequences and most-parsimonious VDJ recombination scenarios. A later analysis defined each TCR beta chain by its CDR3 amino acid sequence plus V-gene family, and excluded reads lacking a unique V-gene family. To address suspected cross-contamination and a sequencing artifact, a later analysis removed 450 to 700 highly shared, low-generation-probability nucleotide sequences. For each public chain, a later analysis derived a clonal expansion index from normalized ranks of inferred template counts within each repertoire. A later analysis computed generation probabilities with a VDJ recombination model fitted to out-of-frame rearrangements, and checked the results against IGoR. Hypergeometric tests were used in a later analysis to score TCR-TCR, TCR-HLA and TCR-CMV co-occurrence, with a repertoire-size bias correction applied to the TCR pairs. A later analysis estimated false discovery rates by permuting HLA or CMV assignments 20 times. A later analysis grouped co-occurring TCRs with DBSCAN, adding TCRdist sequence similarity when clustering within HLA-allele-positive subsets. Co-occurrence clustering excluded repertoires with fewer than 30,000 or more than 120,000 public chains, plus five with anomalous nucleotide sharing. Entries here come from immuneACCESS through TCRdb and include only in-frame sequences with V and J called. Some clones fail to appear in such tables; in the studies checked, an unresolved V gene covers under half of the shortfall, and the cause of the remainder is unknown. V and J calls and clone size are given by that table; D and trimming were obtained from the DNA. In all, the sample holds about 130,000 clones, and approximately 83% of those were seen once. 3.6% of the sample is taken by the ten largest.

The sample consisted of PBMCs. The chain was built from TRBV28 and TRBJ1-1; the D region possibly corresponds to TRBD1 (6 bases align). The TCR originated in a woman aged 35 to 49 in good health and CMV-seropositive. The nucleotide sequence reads TGTGCCAGCAGTTTATTAGGGGGAAACACTGAAGCTTTCTTT. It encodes CASSLLGGNTEAFF.